The T cell receptor beta chain under discussion was sequenced for a study of blood T cells in healthy people across ages. This clonotype was detected many times. In terms of origin and age, donors were healthy Caucasian individuals from Russia aged roughly 6 to 100. Every sample had a minimum of 6.5 million PBMCs isolated. Germline CDR1 MNHEY, CDR2 SVGAGI. This CDR3 has 15 amino acids. Losses at the gene ends were 6 bases for V and 5 bases for J; bases not matched to a gene: 6. It was with a sample-barcoded 5' primer and a J-beta primer mix that a second PCR of roughly 6 to 11 cycles was run. Each CDR3 protein gets one entry after TCRdb re-called the 5' RACE reads with MiXCR. The table has 600,000 or so distinct CDR3 sequences, around half seen once.

The source material was blood. The chain employs TRBV6-5 and TRBJ2-1; 11 bases agree with TRBD2. This clonotype originated in an older man in good health. CDR3 amino acids: CASRPASGRNNEQFF. The CDR3 bases are TGTGCCAGCAGGCCCGCTAGCGGGAGGAACAATGAGCAGTTCTTC.